These 25 T cell receptor beta chains were all obtained from the same sample, sequenced in a study of PD-L1 blockade in urothelial cancer. Produced via immunoSEQ multiplex PCR; TCRdb's table is partial and in-frame only. The sample lists some 56,000 clones, less than 90% occurring once. Time point: pretreatment peripheral blood. The specimen comprised PBMCs, sampled around atezolizumab (anti-PD-L1) treatment. The receptors here all came from a man aged 70-80 years with urothelial cancer.

This clone was observed a single time. The chain combines TRBV30 with TRBJ1-1; the D gene is possibly TRBD1 (6 bases). V lost 2 bases and J 3 bases, leaving 10 bases between the germline ends. The V gene's germline CDR1 is GTSNPN and CDR2 SVGIG (reference sequence). The CDR3 extends over 13 amino acids. The CDR3 loop reads CAWSTGLDTEAFF. DNA for the CDR3: TGTGCCTGGAGTACAGGGCTTGACACTGAAGCTTTCTTT. The variable domain in full, completed from reference TRBV30 and TRBJ1-1, reads SQTIHQWPATLVQPVGSPLSLECTVEGTSNPNLYWYRQAAGRGLQLLFYSVGIGQISSEVPQNLSASRPQDRQFILSSKKLLLSDSGFYLCAWSTGLDTEAFFGQGTRLTVV.

This chain uses TRBV11-2 with TRBJ1-1; possible D gene TRBD1, 6 bases. The CDR3 loop spans 13 amino acids. Between the trimmed V and J ends, which lost 5 bases and 5 bases, there was a span of 12 bases. Germline CDR1 is SGHAT and CDR2 is FQNNGV. This CDR3 reads CASSRGGRTEAFF. In nucleotides, the CDR3 is TGTGCCAGCAGCCGCGGGGGGCGGACTGAAGCTTTCTTT.

The chain has TRBV7-3 and TRBJ2-1; 9 bases map to TRBD1. Looked up from germline, CDR1 is SGHTA and CDR2 is FQGTGA. This CDR3 region has 14 residues. J gave up 6 bases and V 6 bases, and 6 bases lay outside the gene matches. The CDR3 loop reads CASSPGQGINEQFF. Here the CDR3 DNA reads TGTGCCAGCAGTCCGGGACAGGGTATCAATGAGCAGTTCTTC. The variable domain in full, completed from reference TRBV7-3 and TRBJ2-1, reads GAGVSQTPSNKVTEKGKYVELRCDPISGHTALYWYRQSLGQGPEFLIYFQGTGAADDSGLPNDRFFAVRPEGSVSTLKIQRTERGDSAVYLCASSPGQGINEQFFGPGTRLTVL.

The rearrangement uses TRBV27 and TRBJ2-7, with TRBD1 matching over 11 bases. V lost 2 bases to trimming and J lost 2 bases; unmatched junction nucleotides: 2. Per the germline V gene, CDR1 is MNHEY and CDR2 is SMNVEV (reference sequence). The CDR3 runs to 15 residues. The CDR3: CASSLGQGAPYEQYF. CDR3 nucleotide sequence: TGTGCCAGCAGTTTAGGACAGGGGGCGCCCTACGAGCAGTACTTC.

This clone was detected a few times. The sample contains more than one DNA sequence encoding this CDR3. The rearrangement links TRBV15 to TRBJ1-1; 7 bases map to TRBD1. Germline lookup yields CDR1 LNHNV and CDR2 YYDKDF (reference sequence). This CDR3 contains 15 residues. Trimming took 0 bases from V and 4 from J; bases not matched to a gene: 5. CDR3 nucleotide sequence: TGTGCCACCAGCAGAGATAGGACAGGAAGCACTGAAGCTTTCTTT. Translation gives CATSRDRTGSTEAFF.

V and J are TRBV5-3 and TRBJ1-5; tentative D call: TRBD1 (5 bases). TRBV5-3 is given ORF status, its function remaining uncertain. Deletions cut 4 bases from V and 2 bases from J, with 13 bases between. This CDR3 has 15 amino acids. The CDR3 sequence is CARSTEAGGNQPQHF. The CDR3 nucleotides read TGTGCCAGAAGCACGGAGGCGGGGGGCAATCAGCCCCAGCATTTT.

This rearrangement joins TRBV6-5 to TRBJ2-1, with 10 bases aligning to TRBD2. The CDR3 is 16 amino acids. Germline CDR1 MNHEY, CDR2 SVGAGI. The ends lost 0 bases at V and 5 bases at J; junction bases unmatched: 4. As DNA, the CDR3 is TGTGCCAGCAGTTACTCGAGCGGGAGGGCCCACAATGAGCAGTTCTTC. Protein product: CASSYSSGRAHNEQFF.

This sequence joins TRBV6-5 and TRBJ2-3; 9 nucleotides agree with TRBD1. Per the germline V gene, CDR1 is MNHEY and CDR2 is SVGAGI. The length of the CDR3 is 15 residues. V lost 6 bases and J lost 7; bases outside the gene matches: 11. DNA for the CDR3: TGTGCCAGCAGGGGGGACAGGGTTGTATTCCATACGCAGTATTTT. It encodes CASRGDRVVFHTQYF.

The chain employs TRBV2 and TRBJ2-3; 9 nucleotides align to TRBD2. V shed 8 bases and J 2 bases; nucleotides not matched to a gene: 5. The CDR3 covers 14 residues. Looked up from germline, CDR1 is SNHLY and CDR2 is FYNNEI. This CDR3 reads CASAGLASTDTQYF. The DNA for the CDR3 is TGTGCCAGCGCCGGACTAGCGTCCACAGATACGCAGTATTTT.

The chain links TRBV5-1 to TRBJ1-1; D is uncertain. This CDR3 has 16 residues. The germline V gene encodes CDR1 SGHRS and CDR2 YFSETQ. V lost 0 bases and J lost 0, with 12 bases in between. In nucleotides, the CDR3 is TGCGCCAGCAGCTTGGGTCCGGCAGGCATGAACACTGAAGCTTTCTTT. This gives the protein CASSLGPAGMNTEAFF.

The J gene is TRBJ2-5, the V gene TRBV10-1, with TRBD2 matching 7 bases. Unmatched junction bases numbered 6, after V lost 4 bases and J lost 4 bases. This CDR3 region has 14 residues. Germline V gives CDR1 WNHNN, CDR2 SYGVQD (reference sequence). CDR3 loop: CASSAQRGGETQYF. CDR3 in DNA: TGCGCCAGCAGTGCCCAGCGGGGCGGAGAGACCCAGTACTTC.

The CDR3 protein is CASSLLQGGGNTIYF. The CDR3 DNA sequence: TGCGCCAGCAGCCTCCTACAGGGGGGTGGAAACACCATATATTTT. The rearrangement joins TRBV5-1 to TRBJ1-3, with 8 bases aligning to TRBD1. Germline CDR1 and CDR2: SGHRS and YFSETQ. The trim removed 4 bases at V and 3 bases at J, leaving 6 bases unmatched. CDR3 length equals 15 residues.

The chain combines TRBV7-9 with TRBJ2-7, with TRBD2 matching 8 bases. V dropped 2 bases and J dropped 7; count of bases not matched to a gene: 16. Germline V gene sequence: CDR1 SEHNR, CDR2 FQNEAQ (reference sequence). This CDR3 is built from 17 residues. In DNA, the CDR3 is TGTGCCAGCAGCTTACTGAGCGGGAGAACGTCGGCGCAGGAGCAGTACTTC. Its protein product is CASSLLSGRTSAQEQYF.

V gene TRBV2 combines with J gene TRBJ2-7; a possible D gene is TRBD1 (6 bases). The length of the CDR3 is 15 residues. Trimming shortened V by 8 bases and J by 2 bases, and 19 bases separated the two germline ends. Germline-derived CDR1 and CDR2 are SNHLY and FYNNEI. This CDR3 reads CASWTDTPGTYEQYF. CDR3 DNA: TGTGCCAGCTGGACAGACACTCCGGGAACCTACGAGCAGTACTTC.

The chain carries TRBV5-1 and TRBJ2-2; TRBD1 aligns across 8 bases. The V gene's germline CDR1 is SGHRS and CDR2 YFSETQ. The V segment lost 4 bases and the J segment 2 bases; nucleotides outside the gene matches: 4. The CDR3 has 15 residues. The CDR3 sequence is CASSGGQANTGELFF. The CDR3 nucleotides read TGCGCCAGCAGCGGGGGACAGGCCAACACCGGGGAGCTGTTTTTT.

This clone was detected only a few times. This rearrangement joins TRBV29-1 to TRBJ1-2, with a tentative D call TRBD1 (6 bases). The CDR3 is 13 amino acids. Trimming shortened V by 4 bases and J by 4 bases, and 13 bases separated the two germline ends. Germline V gene lookup returns CDR1 SQVTM and CDR2 ANQGSEA. The CDR3 coding sequence is TGCAGCGTTGTACAGGGTAACGCCTATGGCTACACCTTC. Amino acid sequence: CSVVQGNAYGYTF.

The chain couples TRBV10-2 to TRBJ2-7; TRBD1 matches at 9 bases. V lost 2 bases, J lost 6 bases, and 5 bases stayed unmatched. The V gene's germline CDR1 is WSHSY and CDR2 SAAADI. There are 14 residues in the CDR3. The CDR3: CASSEAGQGSEQYF. The CDR3 region has the DNA TGCGCCAGCAGTGAGGCGGGACAGGGCTCCGAGCAGTACTTC.

The V and J genes are TRBV5-1 and TRBJ1-2; 11 nucleotides match TRBD1. J lost 7 bases, V lost 0 bases, and 5 bases had no gene match. The CDR3 is made up of 15 amino acids. Germline V gives CDR1 SGHRS, CDR2 YFSETQ. The CDR3 spells CASSLEPGTGGGYTF. In nucleotides, the CDR3 is TGCGCCAGCAGCTTGGAACCCGGGACAGGGGGTGGCTACACCTTC.

This sequence joins TRBV6-1 and TRBJ2-5; 13 nucleotides line up with TRBD2. The CDR3 length is 16 residues. V shed 4 bases, J shed 4 bases, and the junction held 6 bases outside the gene matches. Germline V gene data show CDR1 as MNHNS and CDR2 as SASEGT. The CDR3 is CASSGTSGGGLETQYF. The CDR3 nucleotides are TGTGCCAGCAGTGGGACTAGCGGGGGAGGGCTAGAGACCCAGTACTTC.

The chain combines TRBV13 with TRBJ2-2; D unresolved. The CDR3 has 12 amino acids. V dropped 5 bases and J dropped 7 bases, with 8 bases sitting between them. The V gene's germline CDR1 is PRHDT and CDR2 FYEKMQ (reference sequence). DNA of the CDR3: TGTGCCAGCAGCCCTCTCGGCGGGGAGCTGTTTTTT. As protein: CASSPLGGELFF.

CDR3 loop: CASTWTSGPYEQYF. The CDR3 DNA sequence: TGTGCCAGCACCTGGACTAGCGGGCCCTACGAGCAGTACTTC. V and J are TRBV6-1 and TRBJ2-7; 11 bases match TRBD2. Trimming at V came to 7 bases and at J to 2 bases, leaving 4 bases not matched to a gene. CDR3 length equals 14 residues. Germline-derived CDR1 and CDR2 are MNHNS and SASEGT.

This chain connects TRBV27 to TRBJ2-1, with D possibly TRBD2 on 6 matching bases. Trimming removed 4 bases at V and 1 base at J, with 14 bases between. The germline gives CDR1 MNHEY, CDR2 SMNVEV (reference sequence). The CDR3 has 16 residues. In DNA form, the CDR3 reads TGTGCCAGCAGTTCGTCCGGGAGAGTGTCCTACAATGAGCAGTTCTTC. This gives the protein CASSSSGRVSYNEQFF.

V usage is TRBV7-2 and J usage is TRBJ2-1; 11 bases match TRBD2. The V gene's germline CDR1 is SGHTA and CDR2 FQGNSA. V dropped 5 bases and J dropped 7; count of bases not matched to a gene: 7. The CDR3 has 15 residues. CDR3 residues: CASSQPGLAENEQFF. The CDR3 DNA sequence: TGTGCCAGCAGCCAACCGGGACTAGCGGAAAATGAGCAGTTCTTC.

The gene calls are TRBV7-9 and TRBJ2-5, with TRBD2 as a possible D gene (6 bases). Germline assignment: CDR1 SEHNR and CDR2 FQNEAQ (reference sequence). This CDR3 spans 14 amino acids. V shed 8 bases and J shed 2 bases, with 15 bases lying between them. The CDR3, as DNA: TGTGCCAGCGCGCCGGGCGGAGGGCAAGAGACCCAGTACTTC. Protein: CASAPGGGQETQYF.

The V call is TRBV5-4, the J call TRBJ1-1; 9 nucleotides agree with TRBD1. Looked up from germline, CDR1 is SGHNT and CDR2 is YYREEE (reference sequence). With V trimmed by 0 bases and J by 6 bases, 0 bases remained unmatched. The CDR3 length is 13 residues. The CDR3 DNA is TGTGCCAGCAGCTTGGGGGACAGGGCTGAAGCTTTCTTT. The encoded protein is CASSLGDRAEAFF.